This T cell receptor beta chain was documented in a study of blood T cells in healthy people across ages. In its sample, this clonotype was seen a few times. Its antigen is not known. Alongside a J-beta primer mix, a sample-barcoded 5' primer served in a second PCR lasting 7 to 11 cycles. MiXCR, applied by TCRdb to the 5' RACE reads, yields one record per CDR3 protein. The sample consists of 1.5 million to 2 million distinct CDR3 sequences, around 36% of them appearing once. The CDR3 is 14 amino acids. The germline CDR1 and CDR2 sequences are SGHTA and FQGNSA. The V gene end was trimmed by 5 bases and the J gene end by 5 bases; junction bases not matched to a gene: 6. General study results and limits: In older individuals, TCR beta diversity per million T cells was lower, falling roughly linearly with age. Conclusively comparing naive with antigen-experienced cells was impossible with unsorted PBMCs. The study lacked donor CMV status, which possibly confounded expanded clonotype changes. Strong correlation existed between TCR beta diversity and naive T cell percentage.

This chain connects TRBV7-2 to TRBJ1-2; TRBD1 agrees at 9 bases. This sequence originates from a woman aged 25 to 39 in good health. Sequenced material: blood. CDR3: CASSPVGQGYGYTF. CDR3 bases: TGTGCCAGCAGCCCCGTTGGACAGGGGTATGGCTACACCTTC.